These T cell receptor beta chains were read from a single sample in a study of blood T cells in healthy people across ages. TCRdb re-analysed the 5' RACE reads in MiXCR, keeping a single row per CDR3 protein. The table shows approximately 1.5 million distinct CDR3 sequences, with roughly two fifths occurring only once. Sequenced: blood. The receptors here all came from a woman aged 18-35 years in good health. CDR3s include the opening cysteine and the closing phenylalanine or tryptophan. The D gene is left open where the match is weak. Part of the rows lack a size; the others show once, few, many or a class for expanded clones.

>TRBD1|TRBV10-3|few|TRBJ1-2
TGTGCCAGCAGTGGACAGGTCCTTGGGGGCTACACCTTC
CASSGQVLGGYTF
>-|TRBV28|-|TRBJ2-7
TGTGCCAGCAGTTTATCAGGGACGGCTGCCTACGAGCAGTACTTC
CASSLSGTAAYEQYF
>TRBD2|TRBV4-1|many|TRBJ2-1
TGCGCCAGCAGCCAAGACGGCGGGGGGGTCTACAATGAGCAGTTCTTC
CASSQDGGGVYNEQFF
>TRBD2|TRBV6-5|few|TRBJ2-1
TGTGCCAGCAGACACGGGACTAGCGGGATCAATGAGCAGTTCTTC
CASRHGTSGINEQFF
>TRBD1|TRBV20-1|-|TRBJ1-6
TGCAGTGCTAGACAGGGGGCCGGTAATTCACCCCTCCACTTT
CSARQGAGNSPLHF
>TRBD2|TRBV4-2|-|TRBJ2-5
TGTGCCAGCAGCCCCGTAGGTGTGGCGGGAGTCCAAGAGACCCAGTACTTC
CASSPVGVAGVQETQYF
>-|TRBV5-4|few|TRBJ1-2
TGTGCCAGCAGCTTTAGTCAGGGGCCTAACTATGGCTACACCTTC
CASSFSQGPNYGYTF
>-|TRBV3-1|-|TRBJ2-5
TGTGCCAGCAGCCAAGGAATGGGACCCTTGGAGACCCAGTACTTC
CASSQGMGPLETQYF
>-|TRBV29-1|-|TRBJ2-7
TGCAGCGTTGAAGAAGCGGTGGGAGGTAAGAACGAGCAGTACTTC
CSVEEAVGGKNEQYF
>-|TRBV7-9|few|TRBJ2-7
TGTGCCAGCAGCGTGGGACACCCTTCTTCCGAGCAGTACTTC
CASSVGHPSSEQYF
>-|TRBV7-9|-|TRBJ2-6
TGTGCCAGCAGCTTTTGGGTTTACGGGGCCAACGTCCTGACTTTC
CASSFWVYGANVLTF
>-|TRBV11-2|-|TRBJ1-2
TGTGCCAGCAGCTTAGATCAGTACGTCACCGGCTACACCTTC
CASSLDQYVTGYTF
>-|TRBV5-1|few|TRBJ2-7
TGCGCCAGCAGCCAGCCGGGGACGGAGTCCTACGAGCAGTACTTC
CASSQPGTESYEQYF
>TRBD1|TRBV10-3|-|TRBJ1-2
TGTGCCACCCAGGGACAGGATAACTATGGCTACACCTTC
CATQGQDNYGYTF
>TRBD2|TRBV7-6|few|TRBJ2-5
TGTGCCAGCAGCTCGACTAGCGGCGGACCAAGAGAGACCCAGTACTTC
CASSSTSGGPRETQYF
>TRBD1|TRBV6-5|-|TRBJ1-2
TGTGCCAGCAGGAAGGGACAGCTTGGCTACACCTTC
CASRKGQLGYTF
>-|TRBV4-2|-|TRBJ2-7
TGTGCCAGCAGCCAGCCGGGTGCCGTCTACGAGCAGTACTTC
CASSQPGAVYEQYF
>-|TRBV7-2|-|TRBJ2-7
TGTGCCAGCAGCTCAACAGGGTCAAACGAGCAGTACTTC
CASSSTGSNEQYF
>-|TRBV10-3|few|TRBJ2-4
TGTGCCATCAGTGAGACTCAGGGTATCGCGGTTCAGTACTTC
CAISETQGIAVQYF
>-|TRBV12-3/TRBV12-4|-|TRBJ1-5
TGTGCCAGCAGTTTAGGTAGGGGAAAGCCCCAGCATTTT
CASSLGRGKPQHF
>-|TRBV4-3|-|TRBJ2-6
TGCGCCAGCAGCCCCTCCCGAGACTCTGGGGCCAACGTCCTGACTTTC
CASSPSRDSGANVLTF
>TRBD2|TRBV29-1|-|TRBJ2-1
TGCAGCGTTGAAACGGGACTAGCGGGAGAGGATGAGCAGTTCTTC
CSVETGLAGEDEQFF
>TRBD1|TRBV5-6|-|TRBJ2-1
TGTGCCAGCAGCGTGACAGGGGGCTACAATGAGCAGTTCTTC
CASSVTGGYNEQFF
>TRBD2|TRBV6-2/TRBV6-3|-|TRBJ2-4
TGTGCCAGCAAAGCCCATGGGAGCGGGGGGCCGGAGGAAAACATTCAGTACTTC
CASKAHGSGGPEENIQYF
>-|TRBV10-3|-|TRBJ2-7
TGTGCCATCAGTGAGTCGACAGTGGACGGTCAGTACTTC
CAISESTVDGQYF
>-|TRBV7-9|once|TRBJ2-5
TGTGCCAGCAGCCTGGGGCGGACGGTGGGAGAGACCCAGTACTTC
CASSLGRTVGETQYF
>-|TRBV4-3|-|TRBJ2-7
TGCGCCAGCAGCCAAGGTGGGACCTACTACAATGAGCAGTACTTC
CASSQGGTYYNEQYF
>-|TRBV27|-|TRBJ1-5
TGTGCCAGCCGTGAGTCGTGGCTTCAGCCCCAGCATTTT
CASRESWLQPQHF
>TRBD2|TRBV20-1|few|TRBJ2-1
TGCAGTGCTAGGAGGGATAGCGGGGGGACATACTCCTACAATGAGCAGTTCTTC
CSARRDSGGTYSYNEQFF
>-|TRBV29-1|-|TRBJ2-1
TGCAGCGTTGGACCACAGGGCGCAGAGACCCAGTTCTTC
CSVGPQGAETQFF
>TRBD2|TRBV27|few|TRBJ2-1
TGTGCCAGCAGTCTTAGCGGGAGCCCAAACAATGAGCAGTTCTTC
CASSLSGSPNNEQFF
>-|TRBV28|-|TRBJ2-7
TGTGCCACCTCAGAGGGGCTCGAGCAGTACTTC
CATSEGLEQYF
>-|TRBV20-1|once|TRBJ2-5
TGCAGTGGTGGGGTGACCTACCAAGAGACCCAGTACTTC
CSGGVTYQETQYF
>-|TRBV7-9|-|TRBJ1-4
TGTGCCAGCAGCCCGGCCGGGTCCTCGGCCGAAAAACTGTTTTTT
CASSPAGSSAEKLFF
>TRBD2|TRBV20-1|-|TRBJ2-1
TGCAGTGCTGACCCTAGCGGGGGGGCCTACAATGAGCAGTTCTTC
CSADPSGGAYNEQFF
>-|TRBV11-2|-|TRBJ2-7
TGTGCCAGCAGCTTGGGGACGTTAAGCTCCTACGAGCAGTACTTC
CASSLGTLSSYEQYF
>-|TRBV6-5|once|TRBJ2-7
TGTGCCAGCAGTTACTCGCCTCCCCTACTACAGGAGCAGTACTTC
CASSYSPPLLQEQYF
>-|TRBV12-3/TRBV12-4|few|TRBJ1-6
TGTGCCAGCAGTCGAGACAGGACGAATTCACCCCTCCACTTT
CASSRDRTNSPLHF
>-|TRBV14|-|TRBJ2-3
TGTGCCAGCAGCCTTTACGGGCCCCTCGGGGGCACAGATACGCAGTATTTT
CASSLYGPLGGTDTQYF
>-|TRBV6-2/TRBV6-3|-|TRBJ1-1
TGTGCCAGCAGTTACGACCCTGGGCCTAACACTGAAGCTTTCTTT
CASSYDPGPNTEAFF
>TRBD2|TRBV5-6|once|TRBJ2-4
TGTACCAGCAGCCAGGGACTAGCGGGGGGGCCGAGCCTAAACATTCAGTACTTC
CTSSQGLAGGPSLNIQYF
>-|TRBV25-1|-|TRBJ2-7
TGTGCCAGCAGTGAATACGACAGCCTATACGAGCAGTACTTC
CASSEYDSLYEQYF
>-|TRBV7-9|-|TRBJ1-2
TGTGCCAGCGGGTCTCGGACAGTCCGACATGGCTACACCTTC
CASGSRTVRHGYTF
>TRBD1|TRBV7-2|few|TRBJ2-3
TGTGCCAGCAGAAAGGACAGGTACATTGGTACGCAGTATTTT
CASRKDRYIGTQYF
>-|TRBV5-1|many|TRBJ2-3
TGCGCCAGCAGCTCCCGGGACCCTAGCACAGATACGCAGTATTTT
CASSSRDPSTDTQYF
>-|TRBV6-1|-|TRBJ1-2
TGTGCCAGCAGTGGAACAGGGTACTATGGCTACACCTTC
CASSGTGYYGYTF
>TRBD1|TRBV12-3/TRBV12-4|once|TRBJ1-5
TGTGCCAGCAGTGTCGGACAGGTTCAGCCCCAGCATTTT
CASSVGQVQPQHF
>-|TRBV29-1|-|TRBJ1-1
TGCAGCGTTGATCCGGGGGGGCCTGAAGCTTTCTTT
CSVDPGGPEAFF
>-|TRBV20-1|-|TRBJ2-5
TGCAGTGCCACGACAGGTTGGGACGAGACCCAGTACTTC
CSATTGWDETQYF
>-|TRBV7-9|-|TRBJ2-1
TGTGCCAGCAGCTTAGAGGGTGGGTGGCCCTGCAATGAGCAGTTCTTC
CASSLEGGWPCNEQFF
>TRBD2|TRBV20-1|-|TRBJ2-3
TGCAGTGCTAGAGATCGGGGCGGGAGGGCAGATACGCAGTATTTT
CSARDRGGRADTQYF
>-|TRBV6-5|-|TRBJ1-1
TGTGCCAGCAGTTACTTAGGGGCGGTTCCCACTGAAGCTTTCTTT
CASSYLGAVPTEAFF
>TRBD1|TRBV9|-|TRBJ1-3
TGTGCCAGCAGCGTCAGGGGGCCTGGAAACACCATATATTTT
CASSVRGPGNTIYF
>-|TRBV29-1|-|TRBJ2-7
TGCAGCGTTGAACGACAGTCCCCTTCCTACGAGCAGTACTTC
CSVERQSPSYEQYF
>-|TRBV12-3/TRBV12-4|few|TRBJ2-5
TGTGCCAGCAGTTTGGGGCTAGCGCCAGAGACCCAGTACTTC
CASSLGLAPETQYF
>-|TRBV7-9|-|TRBJ2-3
TGTGCCAGCAGCTTAAGAGGCGGGACACCAGATACGCAGTATTTT
CASSLRGGTPDTQYF
>-|TRBV9|-|TRBJ1-1
TGTGCCAGCAGCGCCCCCGGGACAAAAGAGGATGAAGCTTTCTTT
CASSAPGTKEDEAFF